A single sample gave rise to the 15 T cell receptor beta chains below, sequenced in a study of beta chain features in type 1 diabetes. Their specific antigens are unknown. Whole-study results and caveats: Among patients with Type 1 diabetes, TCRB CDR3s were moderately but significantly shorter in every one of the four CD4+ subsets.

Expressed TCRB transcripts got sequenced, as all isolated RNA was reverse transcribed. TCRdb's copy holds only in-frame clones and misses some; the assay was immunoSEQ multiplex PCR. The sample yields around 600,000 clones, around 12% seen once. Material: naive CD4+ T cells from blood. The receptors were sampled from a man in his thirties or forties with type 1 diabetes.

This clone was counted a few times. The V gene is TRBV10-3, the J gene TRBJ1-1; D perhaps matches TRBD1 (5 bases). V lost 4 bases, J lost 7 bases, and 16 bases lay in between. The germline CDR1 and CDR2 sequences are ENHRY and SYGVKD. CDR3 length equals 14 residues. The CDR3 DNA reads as TGTGCCATCAGTGGTTCGGACACCAAATTTGAAGCTTTCTTT. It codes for CAISGSDTKFEAFF.

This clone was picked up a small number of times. This CDR3 is CASTIPRGDTEAFF. CDR3 DNA: TGTGCCAGTACCATCCCCCGGGGTGATACTGAAGCTTTCTTT. The gene calls are TRBV19 and TRBJ1-1; D remains ambiguous. Germline assignment: CDR1 LNHDA and CDR2 SQIVND (reference sequence). CDR3 length: 14 amino acids. V was trimmed by 7 bases and J by 5 bases, leaving 17 bases between them.

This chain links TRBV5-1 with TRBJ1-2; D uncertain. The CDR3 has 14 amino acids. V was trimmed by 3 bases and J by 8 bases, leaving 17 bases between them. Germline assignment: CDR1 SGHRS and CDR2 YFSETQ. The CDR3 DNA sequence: TGCGCCAGCAGCTCTGACACGGGGATGAGCGGCTACACCTTC. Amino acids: CASSSDTGMSGYTF.

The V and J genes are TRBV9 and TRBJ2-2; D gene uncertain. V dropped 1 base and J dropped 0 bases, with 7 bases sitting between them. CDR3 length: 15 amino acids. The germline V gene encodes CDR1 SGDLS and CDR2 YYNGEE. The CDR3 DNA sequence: TGTGCCAGCAGCGTATCCAGTTCGAACACCGGGGAGCTGTTTTTT. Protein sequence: CASSVSSSNTGELFF.

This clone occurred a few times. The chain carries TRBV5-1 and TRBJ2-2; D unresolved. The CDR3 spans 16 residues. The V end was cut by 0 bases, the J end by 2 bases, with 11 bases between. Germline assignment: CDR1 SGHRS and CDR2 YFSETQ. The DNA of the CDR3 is TGCGCCAGCAGCTTGGCCATGGCAGATAACACCGGGGAGCTGTTTTTT. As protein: CASSLAMADNTGELFF.

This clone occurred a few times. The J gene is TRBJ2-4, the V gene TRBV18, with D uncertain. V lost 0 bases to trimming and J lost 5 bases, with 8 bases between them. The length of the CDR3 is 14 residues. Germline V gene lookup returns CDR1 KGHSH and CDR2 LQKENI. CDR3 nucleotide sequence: TGTGCCAGCTCACCACCGGGTCAGCAAAACATTCAGTACTTC. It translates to CASSPPGQQNIQYF.

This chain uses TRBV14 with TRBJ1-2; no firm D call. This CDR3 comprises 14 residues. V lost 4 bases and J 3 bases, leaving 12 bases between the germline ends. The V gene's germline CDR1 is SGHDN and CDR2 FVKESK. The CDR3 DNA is TGTGCCAGCAGCCCTTCCCGTGACGACTATGGCTACACCTTC. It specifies CASSPSRDDYGYTF. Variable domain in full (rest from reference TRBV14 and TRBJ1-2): EAGVTQFPSHSVIEKGQTVTLRCDPISGHDNLYWYRRVMGKEIKFLLHFVKESKQDESGMPNNRFLAERTGGTYSTLKVQPAELEDSGVYFCASSPSRDDYGYTFGSGTRLTVV.

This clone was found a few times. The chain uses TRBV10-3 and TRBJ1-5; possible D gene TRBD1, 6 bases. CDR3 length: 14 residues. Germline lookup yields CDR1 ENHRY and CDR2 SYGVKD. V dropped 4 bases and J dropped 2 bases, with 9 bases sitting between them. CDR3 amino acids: CAISGRQGNQPQHF. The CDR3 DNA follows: TGTGCCATCAGTGGCAGACAGGGCAATCAGCCCCAGCATTTT.

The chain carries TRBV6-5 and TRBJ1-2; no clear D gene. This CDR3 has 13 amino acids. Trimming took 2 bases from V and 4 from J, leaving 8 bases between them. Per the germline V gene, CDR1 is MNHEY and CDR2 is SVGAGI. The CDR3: CASSYDGTYGYTF. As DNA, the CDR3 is TGTGCCAGCAGTTACGACGGAACCTATGGCTACACCTTC.

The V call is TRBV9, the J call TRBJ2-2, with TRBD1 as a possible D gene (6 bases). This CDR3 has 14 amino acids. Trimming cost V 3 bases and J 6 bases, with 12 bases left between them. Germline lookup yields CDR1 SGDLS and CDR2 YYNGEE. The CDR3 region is CASSEQWGPGELFF. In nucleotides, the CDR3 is TGTGCCAGCAGCGAACAGTGGGGGCCCGGGGAGCTGTTTTTT.

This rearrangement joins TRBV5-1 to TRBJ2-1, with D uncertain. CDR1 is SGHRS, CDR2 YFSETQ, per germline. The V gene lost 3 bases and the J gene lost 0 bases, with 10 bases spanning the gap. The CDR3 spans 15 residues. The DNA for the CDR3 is TGCGCCAGCAGCTCCCTAGAGAGCTCCTACAATGAGCAGTTCTTC. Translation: CASSSLESSYNEQFF.

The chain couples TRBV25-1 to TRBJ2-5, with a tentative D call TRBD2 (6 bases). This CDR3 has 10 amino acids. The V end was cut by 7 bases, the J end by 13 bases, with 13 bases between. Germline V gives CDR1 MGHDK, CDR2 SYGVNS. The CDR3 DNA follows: TGTGCCAGCAACCGGGACTGTAGGTACTTC. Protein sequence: CASNRDCRYF.

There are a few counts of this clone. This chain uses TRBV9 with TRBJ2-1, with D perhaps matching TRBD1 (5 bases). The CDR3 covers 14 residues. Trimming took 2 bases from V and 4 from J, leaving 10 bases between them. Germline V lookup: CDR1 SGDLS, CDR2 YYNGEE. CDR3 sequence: CASSVAQGYNEQFF. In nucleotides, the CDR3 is TGTGCCAGCAGCGTGGCTCAGGGATACAATGAGCAGTTCTTC.

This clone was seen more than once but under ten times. The CDR3 region has the DNA TGTGCCAGCAGCTTAGCGACAGGACCCTCCTACGAGCAGTACTTC. It translates to CASSLATGPSYEQYF. V gene TRBV7-2 combines with J gene TRBJ2-7, with a tentative D call TRBD1 (6 bases). The CDR3 is made up of 15 amino acids. Germline V gene lookup returns CDR1 SGHTA and CDR2 FQGNSA. V lost 0 bases to trimming and J lost 0 bases, with 9 bases between them.

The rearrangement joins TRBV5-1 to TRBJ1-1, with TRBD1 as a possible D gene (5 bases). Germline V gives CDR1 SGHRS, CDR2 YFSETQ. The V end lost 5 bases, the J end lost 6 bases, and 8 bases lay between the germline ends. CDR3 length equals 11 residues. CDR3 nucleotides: TGCGCCAGCAGGGGGGAGGCTGAAGCTTTCTTT. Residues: CASRGEAEAFF. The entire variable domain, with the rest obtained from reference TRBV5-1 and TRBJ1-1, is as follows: KAGVTQTPRYLIKTRGQQVTLSCSPISGHRSVSWYQQTPGQGLQFLFEYFSETQRNKGNFPGRFSGRQFSNSRSEMNVSTLELGDSALYLCASRGEAEAFFGQGTRLTVV.